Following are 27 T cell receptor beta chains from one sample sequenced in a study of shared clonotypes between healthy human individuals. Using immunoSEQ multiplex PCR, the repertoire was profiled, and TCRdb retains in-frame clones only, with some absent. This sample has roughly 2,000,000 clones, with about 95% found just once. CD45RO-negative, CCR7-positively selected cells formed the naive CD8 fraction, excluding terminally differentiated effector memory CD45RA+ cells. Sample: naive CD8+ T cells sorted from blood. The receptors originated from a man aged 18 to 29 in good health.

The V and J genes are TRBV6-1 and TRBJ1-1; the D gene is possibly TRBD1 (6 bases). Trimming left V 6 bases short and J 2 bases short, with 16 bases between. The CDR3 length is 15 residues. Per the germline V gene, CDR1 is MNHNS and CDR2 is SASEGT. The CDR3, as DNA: TGTGCCAGCAGACCTTGGACAGACATAAACACTGAAGCTTTCTTT. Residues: CASRPWTDINTEAFF.

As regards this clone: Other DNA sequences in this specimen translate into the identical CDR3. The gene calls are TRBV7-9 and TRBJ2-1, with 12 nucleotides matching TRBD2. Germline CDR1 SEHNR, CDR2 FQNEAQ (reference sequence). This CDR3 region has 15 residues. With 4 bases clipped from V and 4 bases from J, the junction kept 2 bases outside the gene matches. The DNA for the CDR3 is TGTGCCAGCAGCTCGACTAGCGGGGGATACAATGAGCAGTTCTTC. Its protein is CASSSTSGGYNEQFF.

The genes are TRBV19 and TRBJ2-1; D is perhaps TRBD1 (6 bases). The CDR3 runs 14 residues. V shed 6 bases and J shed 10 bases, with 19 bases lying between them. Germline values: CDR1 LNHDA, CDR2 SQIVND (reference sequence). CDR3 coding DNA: TGTGCCAGTAGATTAATCCCTACAGGGAACGAGCAGTTCTTC. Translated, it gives CASRLIPTGNEQFF.

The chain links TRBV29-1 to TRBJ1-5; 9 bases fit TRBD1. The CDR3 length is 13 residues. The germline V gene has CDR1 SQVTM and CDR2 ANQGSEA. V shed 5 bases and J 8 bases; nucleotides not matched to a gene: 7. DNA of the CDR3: TGCAGCGTTCCACAGGGGGCTGAGGAGCCCCAGCATTTT. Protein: CSVPQGAEEPQHF.

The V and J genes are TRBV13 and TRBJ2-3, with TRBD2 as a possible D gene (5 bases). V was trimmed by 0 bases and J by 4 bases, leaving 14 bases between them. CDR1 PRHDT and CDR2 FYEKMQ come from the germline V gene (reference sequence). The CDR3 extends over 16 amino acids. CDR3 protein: CASSLGSAEAADTQYF. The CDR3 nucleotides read TGTGCCAGCAGCTTAGGGTCGGCGGAGGCGGCAGATACGCAGTATTTT.

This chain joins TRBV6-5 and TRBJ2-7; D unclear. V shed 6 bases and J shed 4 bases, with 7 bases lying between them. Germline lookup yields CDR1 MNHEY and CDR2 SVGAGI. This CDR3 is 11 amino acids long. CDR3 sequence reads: CASRNGYEQYF. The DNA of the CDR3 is TGTGCCAGCAGGAACGGTTACGAGCAGTACTTC.

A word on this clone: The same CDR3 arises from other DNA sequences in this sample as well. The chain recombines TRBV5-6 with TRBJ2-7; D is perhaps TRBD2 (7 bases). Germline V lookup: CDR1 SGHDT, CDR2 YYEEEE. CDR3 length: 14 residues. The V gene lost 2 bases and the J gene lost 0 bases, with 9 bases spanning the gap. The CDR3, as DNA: TGTGCCAGCAGCTTAGGGGGGGCCTCCTACGAGCAGTACTTC. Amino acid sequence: CASSLGGASYEQYF.

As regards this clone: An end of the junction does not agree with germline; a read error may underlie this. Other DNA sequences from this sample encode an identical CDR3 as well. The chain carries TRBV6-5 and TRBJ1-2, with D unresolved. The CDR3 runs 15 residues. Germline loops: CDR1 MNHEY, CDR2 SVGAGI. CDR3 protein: CASSTIGPANYGYTF. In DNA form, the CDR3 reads TGCGCCAGCAGTACGATAGGGCCAGCTAACTATGGCTACACCTTC.

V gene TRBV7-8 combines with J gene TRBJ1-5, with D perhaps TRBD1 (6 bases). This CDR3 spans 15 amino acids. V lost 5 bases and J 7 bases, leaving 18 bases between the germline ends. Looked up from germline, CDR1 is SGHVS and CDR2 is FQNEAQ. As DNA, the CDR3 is TGTGCCAGCAGCCCACTACAGGGTCATGGCCAGCCCCAGCATTTT. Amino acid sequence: CASSPLQGHGQPQHF.

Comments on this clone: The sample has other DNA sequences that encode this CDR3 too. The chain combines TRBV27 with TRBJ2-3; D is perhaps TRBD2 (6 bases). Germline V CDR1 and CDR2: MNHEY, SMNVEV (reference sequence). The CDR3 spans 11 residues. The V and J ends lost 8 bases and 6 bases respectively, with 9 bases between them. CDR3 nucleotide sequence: TGTGCCAGCTCTCGGGGGGATACGCAGTATTTT. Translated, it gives CASSRGDTQYF.

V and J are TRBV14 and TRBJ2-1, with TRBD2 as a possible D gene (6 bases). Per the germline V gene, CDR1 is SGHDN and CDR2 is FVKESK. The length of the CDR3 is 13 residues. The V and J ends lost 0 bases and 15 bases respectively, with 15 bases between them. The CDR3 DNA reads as TGTGCCAGCAGCCAAGAAAACGCGGGAATCCCGTTCTTC. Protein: CASSQENAGIPFF.

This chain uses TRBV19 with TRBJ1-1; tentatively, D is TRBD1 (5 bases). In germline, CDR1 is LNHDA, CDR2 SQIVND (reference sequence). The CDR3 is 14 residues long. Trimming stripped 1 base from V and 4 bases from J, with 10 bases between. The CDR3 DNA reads TGTGCCAGTAGTATAGTGGAGGGACCCACTGAAGCTTTCTTT. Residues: CASSIVEGPTEAFF.

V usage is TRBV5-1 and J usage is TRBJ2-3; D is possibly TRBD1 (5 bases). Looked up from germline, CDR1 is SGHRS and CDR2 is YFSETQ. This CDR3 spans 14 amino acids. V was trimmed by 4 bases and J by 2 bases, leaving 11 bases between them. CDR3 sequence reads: CASSPRQYTDTQYF. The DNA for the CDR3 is TGCGCCAGCAGCCCCAGACAGTACACAGATACGCAGTATTTT.

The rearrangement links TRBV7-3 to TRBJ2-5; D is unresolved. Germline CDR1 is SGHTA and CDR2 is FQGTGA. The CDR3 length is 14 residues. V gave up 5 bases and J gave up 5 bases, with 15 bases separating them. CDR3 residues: CASSQPTVDETQYF. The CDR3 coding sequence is TGTGCCAGCAGCCAACCTACAGTGGACGAGACCCAGTACTTC.

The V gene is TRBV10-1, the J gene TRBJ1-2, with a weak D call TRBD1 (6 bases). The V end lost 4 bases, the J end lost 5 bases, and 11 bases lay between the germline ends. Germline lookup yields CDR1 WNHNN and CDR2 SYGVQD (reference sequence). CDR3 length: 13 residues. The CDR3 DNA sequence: TGCGCCAGCAGTGGAGACAGGCCTTATGGCTACACCTTC. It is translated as CASSGDRPYGYTF.

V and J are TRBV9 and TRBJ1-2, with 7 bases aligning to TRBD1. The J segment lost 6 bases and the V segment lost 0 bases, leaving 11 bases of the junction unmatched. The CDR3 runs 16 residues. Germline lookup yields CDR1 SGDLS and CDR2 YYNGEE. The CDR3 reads CASSVAPGQVLNGYTF. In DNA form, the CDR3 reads TGTGCCAGCAGCGTAGCCCCCGGACAGGTATTGAATGGCTACACCTTC.

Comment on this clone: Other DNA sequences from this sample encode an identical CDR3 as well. Here the CDR3 DNA reads TGTGCCACCAGCAGAGTTCGCACAGATACGCAGTATTTT. Residues: CATSRVRTDTQYF. The V gene is TRBV15, the J gene TRBJ2-3; D not resolved. Germline CDR1 is LNHNV and CDR2 is YYDKDF (reference sequence). The CDR3 is 13 residues long. V gave up 1 base and J gave up 1 base, with 3 bases separating them.

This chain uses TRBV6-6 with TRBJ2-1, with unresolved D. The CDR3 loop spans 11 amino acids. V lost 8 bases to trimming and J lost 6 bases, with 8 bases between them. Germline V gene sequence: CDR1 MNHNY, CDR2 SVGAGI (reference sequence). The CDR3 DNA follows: TGTGCCAGCGTTACACCCAATGAGCAGTTCTTC. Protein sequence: CASVTPNEQFF.

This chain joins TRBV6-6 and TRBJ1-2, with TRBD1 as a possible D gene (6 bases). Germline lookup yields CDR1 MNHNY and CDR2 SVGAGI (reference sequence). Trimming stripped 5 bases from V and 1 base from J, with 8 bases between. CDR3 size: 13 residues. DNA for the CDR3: TGTGCCAGCAGTGTGGACAGTAACTATGGCTACACCTTC. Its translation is CASSVDSNYGYTF.

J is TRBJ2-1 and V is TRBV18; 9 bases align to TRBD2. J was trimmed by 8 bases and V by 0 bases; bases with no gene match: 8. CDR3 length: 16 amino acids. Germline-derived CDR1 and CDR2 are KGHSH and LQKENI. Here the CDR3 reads CASSPPRTSEADEQFF. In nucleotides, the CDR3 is TGTGCCAGCTCACCACCACGGACTAGCGAGGCGGATGAGCAGTTCTTC.

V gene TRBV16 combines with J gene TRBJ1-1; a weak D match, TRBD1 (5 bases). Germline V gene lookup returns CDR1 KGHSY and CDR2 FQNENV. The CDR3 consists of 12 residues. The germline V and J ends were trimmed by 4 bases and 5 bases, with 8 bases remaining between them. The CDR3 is CASSLEGTEAFF. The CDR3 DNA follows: TGTGCCAGCAGCCTCGAGGGGACTGAAGCTTTCTTT.

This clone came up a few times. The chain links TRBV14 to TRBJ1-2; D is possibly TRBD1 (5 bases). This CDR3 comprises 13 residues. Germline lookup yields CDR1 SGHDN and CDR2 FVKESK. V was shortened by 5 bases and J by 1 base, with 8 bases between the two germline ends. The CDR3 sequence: CASSATVNYGYTF. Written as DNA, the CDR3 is TGTGCCAGCAGCGCGACAGTTAACTATGGCTACACCTTC.

CDR3 sequence: CASSSSQGVYEQYF. The CDR3 region has the DNA TGTGCCAGCAGTTCCTCTCAGGGGGTGTACGAGCAGTACTTC. V usage is TRBV27 and J usage is TRBJ2-7; 7 nucleotides agree with TRBD1. Germline V gene sequence: CDR1 MNHEY, CDR2 SMNVEV (reference sequence). The trim removed 4 bases at V and 4 bases at J, leaving 7 bases unmatched. The CDR3 consists of 14 residues.

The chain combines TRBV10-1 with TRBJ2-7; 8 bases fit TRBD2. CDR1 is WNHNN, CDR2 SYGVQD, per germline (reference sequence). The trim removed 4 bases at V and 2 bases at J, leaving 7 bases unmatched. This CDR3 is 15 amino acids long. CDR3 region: CASSAGGDTAYEQYF. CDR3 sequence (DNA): TGCGCCAGCAGTGCCGGGGGGGACACAGCCTACGAGCAGTACTTC.

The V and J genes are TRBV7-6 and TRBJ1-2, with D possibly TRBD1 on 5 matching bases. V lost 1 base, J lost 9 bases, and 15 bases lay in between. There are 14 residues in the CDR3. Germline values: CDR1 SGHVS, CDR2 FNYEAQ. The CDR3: CASSLEAEGQSYTF. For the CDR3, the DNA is TGTGCCAGCAGCTTAGAGGCGGAGGGGCAGAGCTACACCTTC.

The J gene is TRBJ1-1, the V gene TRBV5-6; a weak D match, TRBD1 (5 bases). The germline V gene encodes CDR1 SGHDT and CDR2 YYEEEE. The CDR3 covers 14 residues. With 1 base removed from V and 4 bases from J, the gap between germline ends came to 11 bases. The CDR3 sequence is CASSLIPGTTEAFF. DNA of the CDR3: TGTGCCAGCAGCTTGATCCCAGGGACCACTGAAGCTTTCTTT.

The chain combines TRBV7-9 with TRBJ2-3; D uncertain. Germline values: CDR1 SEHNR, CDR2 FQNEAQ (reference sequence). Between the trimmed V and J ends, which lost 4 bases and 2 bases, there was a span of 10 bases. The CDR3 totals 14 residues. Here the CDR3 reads CASSSTDNTDTQYF. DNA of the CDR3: TGTGCCAGCAGCTCCACTGACAACACAGATACGCAGTATTTT.